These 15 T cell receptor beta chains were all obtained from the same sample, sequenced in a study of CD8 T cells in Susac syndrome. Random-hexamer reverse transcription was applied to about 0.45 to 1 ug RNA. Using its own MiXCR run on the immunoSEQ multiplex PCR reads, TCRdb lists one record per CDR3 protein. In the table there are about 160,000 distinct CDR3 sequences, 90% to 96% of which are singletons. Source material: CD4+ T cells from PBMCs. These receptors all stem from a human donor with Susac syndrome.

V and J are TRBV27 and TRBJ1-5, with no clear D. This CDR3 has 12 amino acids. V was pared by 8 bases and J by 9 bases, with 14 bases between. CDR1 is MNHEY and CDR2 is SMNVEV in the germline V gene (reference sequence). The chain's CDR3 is CASSIPLGPQHF. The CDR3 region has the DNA TGTGCCAGCTCAATCCCCCTGGGGCCCCAGCATTTT.

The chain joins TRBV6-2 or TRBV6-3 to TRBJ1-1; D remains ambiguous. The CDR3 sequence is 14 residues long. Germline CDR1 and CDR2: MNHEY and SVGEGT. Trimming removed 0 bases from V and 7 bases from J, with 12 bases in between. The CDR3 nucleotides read TGTGCCAGCAGTTACTCGCACCATGGGAATGAAGCTTTCTTT. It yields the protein CASSYSHHGNEAFF.

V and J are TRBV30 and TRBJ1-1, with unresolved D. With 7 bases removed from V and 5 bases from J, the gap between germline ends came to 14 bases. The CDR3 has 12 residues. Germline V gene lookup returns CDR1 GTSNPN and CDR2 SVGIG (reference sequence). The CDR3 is CASSSPGTEAFF. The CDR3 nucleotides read TGTGCCTCCTCCTCACCGGGGACTGAAGCTTTCTTT.

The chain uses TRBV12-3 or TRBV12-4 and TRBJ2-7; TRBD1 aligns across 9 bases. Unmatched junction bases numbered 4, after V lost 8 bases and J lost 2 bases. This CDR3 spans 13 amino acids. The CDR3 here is CASGGQGAYEQYF. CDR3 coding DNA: TGTGCCAGCGGGGGACAGGGAGCCTACGAGCAGTACTTC.

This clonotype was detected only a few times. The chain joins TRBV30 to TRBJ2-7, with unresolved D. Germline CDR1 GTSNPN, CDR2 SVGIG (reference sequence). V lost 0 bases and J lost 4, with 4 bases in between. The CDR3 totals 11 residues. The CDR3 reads CAWSVHYEQYF. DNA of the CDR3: TGTGCCTGGAGTGTACATTACGAGCAGTACTTC.

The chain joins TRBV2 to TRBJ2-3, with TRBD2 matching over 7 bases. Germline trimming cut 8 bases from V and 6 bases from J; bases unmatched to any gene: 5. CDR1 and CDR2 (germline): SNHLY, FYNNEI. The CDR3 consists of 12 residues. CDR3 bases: TGTGCCAGCGGGGGGGACGGGGATACGCAGTATTTT. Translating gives CASGGDGDTQYF.

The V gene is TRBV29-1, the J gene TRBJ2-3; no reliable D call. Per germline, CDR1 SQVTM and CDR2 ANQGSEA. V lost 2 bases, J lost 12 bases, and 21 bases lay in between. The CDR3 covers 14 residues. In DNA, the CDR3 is TGCAGCGTTGAATCATCCTTTGGTTCCAGCGCCCAGTATTTT. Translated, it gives CSVESSFGSSAQYF.

The CDR3 region is CACTDRGQAEAFF. The CDR3 DNA reads TGTGCCTGCACGGACAGGGGGCAAGCTGAAGCTTTCTTT. V is TRBV30 and J is TRBJ1-1; 11 nucleotides agree with TRBD1. The CDR3 runs to 13 residues. CDR1 and CDR2 (germline): GTSNPN, SVGIG (reference sequence). The J segment lost 6 bases and the V segment lost 6 bases, leaving 6 bases of the junction unmatched.

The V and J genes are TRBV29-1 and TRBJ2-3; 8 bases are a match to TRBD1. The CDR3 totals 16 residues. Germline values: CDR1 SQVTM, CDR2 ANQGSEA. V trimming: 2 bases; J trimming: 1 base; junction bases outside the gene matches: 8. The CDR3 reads CSVEIEMGQGTDTQYF. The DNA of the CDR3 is TGCAGCGTTGAAATCGAAATGGGACAGGGCACAGATACGCAGTATTTT.

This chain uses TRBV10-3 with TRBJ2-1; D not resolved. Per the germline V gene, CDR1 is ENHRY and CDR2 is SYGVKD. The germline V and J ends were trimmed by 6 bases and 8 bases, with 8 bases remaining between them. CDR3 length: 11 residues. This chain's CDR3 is CAIRGGDEQFF. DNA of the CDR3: TGTGCCATCAGGGGTGGGGATGAGCAGTTCTTC.

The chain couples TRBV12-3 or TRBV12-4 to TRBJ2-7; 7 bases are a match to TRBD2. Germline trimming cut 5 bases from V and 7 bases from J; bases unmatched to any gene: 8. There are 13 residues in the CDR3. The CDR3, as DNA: TGTGCCAGCAGTCCCGGGGAGGGGTCGGAGCAGTACTTC. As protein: CASSPGEGSEQYF.

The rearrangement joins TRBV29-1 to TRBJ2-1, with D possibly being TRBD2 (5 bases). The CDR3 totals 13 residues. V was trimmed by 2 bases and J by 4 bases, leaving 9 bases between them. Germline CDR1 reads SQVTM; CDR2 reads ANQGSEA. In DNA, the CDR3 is TGCAGCGTTGAACTAACGGGGTACAATGAGCAGTTCTTC. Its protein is CSVELTGYNEQFF.

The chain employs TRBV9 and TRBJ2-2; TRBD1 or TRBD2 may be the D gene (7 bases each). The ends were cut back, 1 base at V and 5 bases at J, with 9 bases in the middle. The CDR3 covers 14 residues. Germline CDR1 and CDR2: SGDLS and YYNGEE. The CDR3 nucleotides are TGTGCCAGCAGCGTACAGGGGGGGACCGGGGAGCTGTTTTTT. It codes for CASSVQGGTGELFF.

The CDR3 DNA reads TGCAGTGCTAGGAAAACCGAGCCTTCAATTCAGTACTTC. Translating it yields CSARKTEPSIQYF. The chain joins TRBV20-1 to TRBJ2-4; D not certain. V lost 3 bases and J lost 10, with 16 bases in between. CDR3 length: 13 residues. Germline lookup yields CDR1 DFQATT and CDR2 SNEGSKA (reference sequence).

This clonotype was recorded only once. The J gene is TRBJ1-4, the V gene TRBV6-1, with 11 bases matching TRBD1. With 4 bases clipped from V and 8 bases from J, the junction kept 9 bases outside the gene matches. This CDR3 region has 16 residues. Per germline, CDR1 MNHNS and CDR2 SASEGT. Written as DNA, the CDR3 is TGTGCCAGCAGTGGGACAGGGGGCGCGGTTAGGGAAAAACTGTTTTTT. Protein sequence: CASSGTGGAVREKLFF.